What follows are 14 T cell receptor beta chains derived from one specimen sequenced in a study of Ad26.COV2.S vaccination and SARS-CoV-2 variants. The protocol was immunoSEQ multiplex PCR, while the TCRdb copy is restricted to in-frame clones and leaves out a portion. Altogether approximately 240,000 clones are present, 88% being singletons, with the ten largest covering about 10%. Treatment noted: 15 to 20 received Ad26.COV2.S at low or high dose, single or two shots; 5 received placebo; per-sample allocation not given. Specimens were obtained on day 63 following the first vaccine or placebo injection. The source was peripheral blood, collected in a trial of Ad26.COV2.S vaccine versus placebo. The receptors originated from a person aged 18 to 65 who received the Ad26.COV2.S COVID-19 vaccine or a placebo.

This clone occurred once. The rearrangement uses TRBV30 and TRBJ1-5; weak D call: TRBD1 (6 bases). V shed 0 bases and J shed 7 bases, with 10 bases lying between them. The CDR3 has 13 amino acids. Per the germline V gene, CDR1 is GTSNPN and CDR2 is SVGIG (reference sequence). DNA for the CDR3: TGTGCCTGGAGTGTACAGGGAGGACAGCCCCAGCATTTT. Translation gives CAWSVQGGQPQHF.

The V and J genes are TRBV3-1 (or the pseudogene TRBV3-2) and TRBJ2-3; D is perhaps TRBD1 or TRBD2 (5 bases each). V was pared by 4 bases and J by 3 bases, with 14 bases between. Per the germline V gene, CDR1 is LGHDT and CDR2 is YNNKEL (reference sequence). CDR3 length: 15 amino acids. Written as DNA, the CDR3 is TGTGCCAGCAGCCTTGGGACCCCGCGAACAGATACGCAGTATTTT. This gives the protein CASSLGTPRTDTQYF.

The chain joins TRBV7-6 to TRBJ2-7; D is perhaps TRBD1 (6 bases). Trimming removed 5 bases at V and 0 bases at J, with 20 bases between. In germline, CDR1 is SGHVS, CDR2 FNYEAQ. This CDR3 has 17 residues. CDR3 DNA: TGTGCCAGCAGCCCAGAATGGGGCAGGGGTGTCTCCTACGAGCAGTACTTC. Translated, it gives CASSPEWGRGVSYEQYF.

The rearrangement links TRBV6-6 to TRBJ2-7, with 7 bases identical to TRBD1. The CDR3 is 12 residues long. V dropped 10 bases and J dropped 2; count of bases not matched to a gene: 5. CDR1 and CDR2 (germline): MNHNY, SVGAGI (reference sequence). The CDR3 spells CATETGPYEQYF. The DNA of the CDR3 is TGTGCCACCGAGACAGGGCCCTACGAGCAGTACTTC.

The chain has TRBV6-2 or TRBV6-3 and TRBJ2-5; D not certain. The length of the CDR3 is 11 residues. Trimming stripped 2 bases from V and 2 bases from J, with 0 bases between. CDR1 and CDR2 from the germline V gene are MNHEY and SVGEGT. The CDR3 nucleotides read TGTGCCAGCAGTTACCAAGAGACCCAGTACTTC. It specifies CASSYQETQYF.

This chain links TRBV7-2 with TRBJ1-6; perhaps TRBD1 as D (5 bases). The CDR3 consists of 15 residues. CDR1 is SGHTA and CDR2 is FQGNSA in the germline V gene. Trimming removed 1 base from V and 2 bases from J, with 6 bases in between. This chain's CDR3 is CASSLVGAYNSPLHF. DNA for the CDR3: TGTGCCAGCAGCTTAGTGGGGGCCTATAATTCACCCCTCCACTTT.

The chain has TRBV3-1 (or the pseudogene TRBV3-2) and TRBJ2-7, with 10 nucleotides matching TRBD1. Germline V lookup: CDR1 LGHDT, CDR2 YNNKEL (reference sequence). The V and J ends lost 4 bases and 0 bases, in that order; junction bases with no gene match: 9. The CDR3 sequence is 17 residues long. The CDR3, as DNA: TGTGCCAGCAGCCTTAACCCGGGACAGGGGTTCTCCTACGAGCAGTACTTC. It is translated as CASSLNPGQGFSYEQYF.

The rearrangement links TRBV6-4 to TRBJ2-6; 7 positions match TRBD1. The CDR3 sequence is 15 residues long. Trimming took 6 bases from V and 2 from J; bases not matched to a gene: 4. Germline values: CDR1 MRHNA, CDR2 SNTAGT. Here the CDR3 DNA reads TGTGCCAGCAGCGACGACAGGGCTGGGGCCAACGTCCTGACTTTC. Translating gives CASSDDRAGANVLTF.

This clone appeared a few times. The rearrangement uses TRBV7-2 and TRBJ2-1; the D is unclear. Germline V CDR1 and CDR2: SGHTA, FQGNSA. V lost 5 bases to trimming and J lost 6 bases, with 11 bases between them. This CDR3 has 13 residues. This CDR3 is CASSPAPTNEQFF. In nucleotides, the CDR3 is TGTGCCAGCAGCCCCGCCCCCACCAATGAGCAGTTCTTC. Together with reference TRBV7-2 and TRBJ2-1, the CDR3 gives the full variable domain: GAGVSQSPSNKVTEKGKDVELRCDPISGHTALYWYRQSLGQGLEFLIYFQGNSAPDKSGLPSDRFSAERTGGSVSTLTIQRTQQEDSAVYLCASSPAPTNEQFFGPGTRLTVL.

This clone was counted once. V gene TRBV6-2 or TRBV6-3 combines with J gene TRBJ2-5; the match to TRBD2 covers 8 bases. Trimming at V came to 6 bases and at J to 5 bases, leaving 8 bases not matched to a gene. The CDR3 sequence is 14 residues long. Germline V CDR1 and CDR2: MNHEY, SVGEGT. The CDR3 coding sequence is TGTGCCAGCAGCCGGGACACGGGGGGGGAGACCCAGTACTTC. Protein product: CASSRDTGGETQYF.

The chain employs TRBV2 and TRBJ2-5; TRBD1 or TRBD2 may be the D gene (5 bases each). The V and J ends lost 7 bases and 3 bases respectively, with 18 bases between them. Germline lookup yields CDR1 SNHLY and CDR2 FYNNEI. The length of the CDR3 is 15 residues. The CDR3 loop reads CASMRDVTPKETQYF. The CDR3 DNA reads TGTGCCAGCATGAGGGACGTTACCCCTAAAGAGACCCAGTACTTC. The entire variable domain, with the rest obtained from reference TRBV2 and TRBJ2-5, is as follows: EPEVTQTPSHQVTQMGQEVILRCVPISNHLYFYWYRQILGQKVEFLVSFYNNEISEKSEIFDDQFSVERPDGSNFTLKIRSTKLEDSAMYFCASMRDVTPKETQYFGPGTRLLVL.

This chain joins TRBV11-3 and TRBJ2-1, with D possibly TRBD2 on 6 matching bases. The V end lost 5 bases, the J end lost 6 bases, and 17 bases lay between the germline ends. CDR3 length: 15 residues. The germline CDR1 and CDR2 sequences are SGHNT and YENEEA. CDR3 region: CASSPTSWWANEQFF. In nucleotides, the CDR3 is TGTGCCAGCAGCCCCACTAGCTGGTGGGCCAATGAGCAGTTCTTC.

The gene calls are TRBV5-6 and TRBJ1-3; 7 bases fit TRBD1. Germline CDR1 and CDR2: SGHDT and YYEEEE. The ends lost 0 bases at V and 6 bases at J; junction bases unmatched: 6. This CDR3 contains 15 residues. The CDR3 DNA is TGTGCCAGCAGCTTGGCTGGGGACAGTCAAAACACCATATATTTT. This gives the protein CASSLAGDSQNTIYF.

The chain employs TRBV4-3 and TRBJ2-1, with D possibly being TRBD2 (5 bases). Germline V gives CDR1 LGHNA, CDR2 YSLEER. The V gene lost 0 bases and the J gene lost 7 bases, with 7 bases spanning the gap. CDR3 length: 13 amino acids. Here the CDR3 DNA reads TGCGCCAGCAGCCAAGAACCGGGGAATGAGCAGTTCTTC. Translation: CASSQEPGNEQFF.